These T cell receptor beta chains were read from a single sample in a study of cytomegalovirus exposure and HLA in healthy donors. TCRdb's copy holds only in-frame clones and misses some; the assay was immunoSEQ multiplex PCR. The sample includes about 170,000 clones, 75% to 85% of them seen just once. The sequencing sample was made of PBMCs. Receptors were obtained from a woman aged 45 to 65 in good health and CMV-seronegative. The conserved cysteine and the conserved F or W are not part of the CDR3 here.

v_gene	j_gene	CDR3aa
TRBV7-9	TRBJ1-1	ASRSGMNTEAF
TRBV6-1	TRBJ2-7	ASRLEGLSSYEQY
TRBV19	TRBJ1-2	ASSIVRETGYT
TRBV6-5	TRBJ1-2	ASRHQASSGYT
TRBV2	TRBJ1-5	ASRQTDEQPQH
TRBV6-4	TRBJ2-3	ASSDTAGSTDTQY
TRBV7-9	TRBJ2-5	ASSLGGTQY
TRBV11-2	TRBJ1-4	ASSGPNEKLF
TRBV7-8	TRBJ1-5	ASSLTGNSNQPQH
TRBV27	TRBJ1-5	ASSFWGASNQPQH
TRBV9	TRBJ1-1	ASSGQGTTEAF
TRBV30	TRBJ2-7	AWRLRAGTYEQY
TRBV6-5	TRBJ2-7	ASIGQYEQY
TRBV7-9	TRBJ1-5	ASSLAQGRSNQPQH
TRBV5-1	TRBJ1-2	ASSPGTGTLEGYT
TRBV28	TRBJ1-4	ASRGASTNEKLF
TRBV6-6	TRBJ2-7	ASSPKFHEQY
TRBV7-2	TRBJ2-7	ASTPSSGGSYEQC
TRBV6-1	TRBJ2-3	ASKRTQSTDTQY
TRBV13	TRBJ2-7	ASSLPGQGLEEQY
TRBV9	TRBJ2-7	ASSVGGGGTYEQY
TRBV5-6	TRBJ1-2	ASSWPGQSSGYT
TRBV29-1	TRBJ1-6	SVKWTGANSPLH
TRBV25-1	TRBJ1-2	ASSEPLGQGSYGYT
TRBV27	TRBJ1-2	ASSNRGSGYT
TRBV7-9	TRBJ2-2	ASSLTWEGTGELF
TRBV7-9	TRBJ2-7	ASSPQGLSYEQY
TRBV4-3	TRBJ1-5	ASSQEGLETGALNQPQH
TRBV7-2	TRBJ2-3	ASSNRGSGTKDTQY
TRBV6-6	TRBJ2-2	ASVPGTAINTGELF
TRBV27	TRBJ1-1	ASSSQGTTPMNTEAF
TRBV7-2	TRBJ1-2	ASSAYGGGQGYT
TRBV7-6	TRBJ1-6	ASSWTGEQSPLH
TRBV28	TRBJ2-2	ASTLRAPRGSGELF
TRBV11-2	TRBJ2-7	ASSSTHSTGTYHSYEQY
TRBV6-1	TRBJ1-2	ASSEGGTGAGYT
TRBV7-9	TRBJ2-2	ASSLESDRELF
TRBV9	TRBJ2-5	ASSAFPTPSETQY
TRBV18	TRBJ2-1	ASSPVPSGNGGYEQF
TRBV4-1	TRBJ1-1	ASSQGAAVGTEAF
TRBV27	TRBJ2-3	ASSLFGGGTDTQY
TRBV6-1	TRBJ1-1	ASSLTGFGEAF
TRBV6-1	TRBJ1-5	ASSDISNQPQH
TRBV7-3	TRBJ2-2	ASSFRLAGNTGELF
TRBV6-1	TRBJ2-7	ASSDRTGGSYEQY
TRBV6-5	TRBJ2-1	ASSYVSGSGNEQF
TRBV5-1	TRBJ2-2	ASSPRGTETTGELF
TRBV19	TRBJ1-5	ASSLISGGNQPQH
TRBV19	TRBJ2-1	ASSVRLGRYEQF
TRBV28	TRBJ1-2	ASSFSTKDTTSGYT
TRBV19	TRBJ2-7	ASSTGTSEYEQY
TRBV4-3	TRBJ2-3	ASSQEDRGPPSTDTQY
TRBV11-2	TRBJ2-5	ASSPVAGVGETQY